This T cell receptor (beta chain) was sequenced during a study of blood T cell repertoires in COVID-19. Study information: T cells, B-cell-depleted T cells, or PBMCs provided the cDNA or gDNA that served as material.

The germline V gene encodes CDR1 SGHTA and CDR2 FQGNSA. This CDR3 region has 15 residues. The ends lost 4 bases at V and 3 bases at J; junction bases unmatched: 7. Seattle's enrolled individuals joined amid active infection and were then monitored longitudinally. How the authors handled the data: It was from reference gene primer amplification that nucleated cell counts were estimated. Data came from immunoSEQ multiplex PCR; TCRdb stores just in-frame clones and leaves some out. V, J and clone size are taken as reported in that table, and D and trimming were inferred from the DNA itself. The sample has around 300,000 clones, 80% to 90% seen once.

Material for sequencing was peripheral blood. The chain recombines TRBV7-2 with TRBJ1-1; TRBD1 matches at 8 bases. The origin of this receptor is a woman aged 45 to 65 with COVID-19, enrolled during active disease. CDR3 DNA sequence: TGTGCCAGCAGCTGGTACAGGGGGTCGGACACTGAAGCTTTCTTT. This codes for CASSWYRGSDTEAFF. The full variable domain, in which reference TRBV7-2 and TRBJ1-1 provide the parts outside the CDR3, is GAGVSQSPSNKVTEKGKDVELRCDPISGHTALYWYRQSLGQGLEFLIYFQGNSAPDKSGLPSDRFSAERTGGSVSTLTIQRTQQEDSAVYLCASSWYRGSDTEAFFGQGTRLTVV.